One and the same sample provided the 3 T cell receptor beta chains below, sequenced in a study of blood T cell repertoires in COVID-19. The protocol was immunoSEQ multiplex PCR, while the TCRdb copy is restricted to in-frame clones and leaves out a portion. Here the sample spans 50,000 to 70,000 clones, approximately 79% being singletons. Sequencing used peripheral blood. All receptors derive from a man in his 60s with acute or convalescent COVID-19.

The chain has TRBV9 and TRBJ2-6; D is possibly TRBD1 (5 bases). The CDR3 is made up of 15 amino acids. The germline CDR1 and CDR2 sequences are SGDLS and YYNGEE. V was clipped by 3 bases and J by 3 bases, with 10 bases between them. CDR3 sequence reads: CASSAQGDGANVLTF. The CDR3 coding sequence is TGTGCCAGCAGCGCCCAAGGGGATGGGGCCAACGTCCTGACTTTC.

The chain uses TRBV19 and TRBJ1-5; TRBD1 is a possible D gene (6 bases). There are 15 residues in the CDR3. Germline assignment: CDR1 LNHDA and CDR2 SQIVND (reference sequence). The ends were cut back, 7 bases at V and 0 bases at J, with 13 bases in the middle. The CDR3 nucleotides are TGTGCCAGTACCCTGACAGGTTATAGCAATCAGCCCCAGCATTTT. Encoded protein: CASTLTGYSNQPQHF.

The CDR3 nucleotides are TGTGCCAGCAGTGAATCGCGTAGCAGTGAGACCCAGTACTTC. Translating it yields CASSESRSSETQYF. The chain uses TRBV2 and TRBJ2-5; D gene uncertain. The germline V gene has CDR1 SNHLY and CDR2 FYNNEI. The V gene lost 2 bases and the J gene lost 5 bases, with 12 bases spanning the gap. The CDR3 is 14 residues long.